A selection of T cell receptor beta chains follows, all from one sample in a study of T cell clones after liver transplantation. TCRdb's copy holds only in-frame clones and misses some; the assay was immunoSEQ multiplex PCR. In the table there are roughly 8,100 clones, 75% to 90% of which are singletons. This sample comprised CD8+ T cells from blood, obtained before liver transplant. These receptors were obtained from a human donor who received a liver transplant. Each CDR3 is given with its conserved first and last residue. Fields, in order: CDR3 protein, CDR3 DNA, D gene, J gene, clone size, V gene. A D gene is named only where the DNA matches it firmly. The size of a clone is reported for some rows only, either as once, few or many, or as a class for expanded clones.

CASSEWRGANNEQFF TGTGCCAGCAGTGAATGGCGGGGGGCAAACAATGAGCAGTTCTTC TRBD2 TRBJ2-1 . TRBV6-1
CASSLPSGGANNEQFF TGTGCCAGCAGTCTCCCTAGCGGGGGGGCGAACAATGAGCAGTTCTTC TRBD2 TRBJ2-1 . TRBV27
CASSQSIFSSSQIGTEAFF TGTGCCAGCAGCCAATCAATTTTTTCCTCATCACAGATTGGGACTGAAGCTTTCTTT . TRBJ1-1 . TRBV14
CASSLSTQGGSPLHF TGTGCCAGCAGTTTATCTACACAGGGCGGTTCACCCCTCCACTTT . TRBJ1-6 once TRBV27
CASSVQGGGAGELFF TGTGCCAGTAGTGTCCAGGGGGGAGGCGCCGGGGAGCTGTTTTTT . TRBJ2-2 . TRBV19
CASSDSLTGTGELFF TGTGCCAGCAGTGACTCGTTAACGGGGACCGGGGAGCTGTTTTTT . TRBJ2-2 . TRBV6-4
CASSQSGALSTDTQYF TGTGCCAGCAGCCAGTCGGGAGCGCTTAGCACAGATACGCAGTATTTT . TRBJ2-3 . TRBV4-2
CASSQGAGGTYEQYF TGTGCCAGCAGCCAAGGTGCCGGGGGGACCTACGAGCAGTACTTC TRBD2 TRBJ2-7 . TRBV14
CASSDRQGRDEQFF TGCGCCAGCAGTGACCGACAGGGTAGAGATGAGCAGTTCTTC TRBD1 TRBJ2-1 . TRBV10-2
CASSSATSGATDTQYF TGTGCCAGCAGTTCTGCAACTAGCGGGGCAACAGATACGCAGTATTTT TRBD2 TRBJ2-3 once TRBV27
CASSPPGGTQGNQPQHF TGTGCCAGCAGCCCCCCCGGGGGTACGCAAGGCAATCAGCCCCAGCATTTT . TRBJ1-5 . TRBV7-8
CASSESREGDTEAFF TGCGCCAGCAGTGAGTCAAGGGAAGGGGACACTGAAGCTTTCTTT . TRBJ1-1 . TRBV10-1
CASSLSTGTSGGYEQYF TGTGCCAGCAGCCTTTCCACCGGGACTAGCGGGGGGTACGAGCAGTACTTC TRBD2 TRBJ2-7 . TRBV7-6
CASSPQGSYEQYF TGTGCCAGCAGCCCTCAGGGATCCTACGAGCAGTACTTC . TRBJ2-7 . TRBV28
CASSLLKLGTEDNEQFF TGTGCCAGCAGTTTATTAAAACTGGGTACCGAGGACAATGAGCAGTTCTTC . TRBJ2-1 once TRBV27
CATSRDRGTDTQYF TGTGCCACCAGCAGAGATCGGGGGACAGATACGCAGTATTTT . TRBJ2-3 . TRBV15
CASPGGTEAFF TGTGCCTCACCGGGTGGGACTGAAGCTTTCTTT . TRBJ1-1 . TRBV6-6
CSVEGQPEAYNEQFF TGCAGCGTTGAGGGGCAGCCCGAGGCCTACAATGAGCAGTTCTTC . TRBJ2-1 . TRBV29-1
CASSLDGSYGYTF TGTGCCAGCTCACTTGACGGGAGCTATGGCTACACCTTC . TRBJ1-2 once TRBV18
CASSLGLAGGHEQFF TGCGCCAGCAGCCTCGGGCTAGCGGGGGGGCATGAGCAGTTCTTC TRBD2 TRBJ2-1 . TRBV4-1
CASSLVSLGEVDEKLFF TGTGCCAGCAGCTTAGTCTCCCTTGGGGAGGTTGATGAAAAACTGTTTTTT . TRBJ1-4 . TRBV11-2
CAWSVQDNEQFF TGTGCCTGGAGTGTACAGGACAATGAGCAGTTCTTC . TRBJ2-1 . TRBV30
CASSPYMNTEAFF TGTGCCAGCAGCCCTTACATGAACACTGAAGCTTTCTTT . TRBJ1-1 . TRBV11-3
CASSLFAYSYEQYF TGTGCCAGCAGCTTGTTTGCGTACTCCTACGAGCAGTACTTC . TRBJ2-7 . TRBV5-6
CATSREVGAARAGDTQYF TGTGCCACCAGCCGAGAGGTGGGGGCGGCCAGGGCTGGAGATACGCAGTATTTT . TRBJ2-3 . TRBV15
CASSGGRYGQYF TGTGCCAGCAGTGGAGGGCGTTACGGGCAGTACTTC . TRBJ2-7 . TRBV28
CASGHYEQYF TGTGCCAGCGGCCACTACGAGCAGTACTTC . TRBJ2-7 . TRBV2
CASSINNEQFF TGTGCCAGCAGTATTAACAATGAGCAGTTCTTC . TRBJ2-1 . TRBV6-5
CASSLWTGDYEQYF TGTGCCAGCAGCCTTTGGACAGGGGATTACGAGCAGTACTTC TRBD1 TRBJ2-7 . TRBV5-6
CASSPRGRAYEQYF TGTGCCAGCAGCCCGAGAGGGCGGGCCTACGAGCAGTACTTC . TRBJ2-7 . TRBV7-8
CASSQDFTSGGSDTQYF TGCGCCAGCAGCCAAGATTTTACTAGCGGGGGTTCAGATACGCAGTATTTT TRBD2 TRBJ2-3 . TRBV4-1
CASSAGYGLNEQYF TGTGCCAGCAGCGCAGGATATGGGCTCAACGAGCAGTACTTC . TRBJ2-7 . TRBV9
CAISGHDGQSNSPLHF TGTGCCATCAGTGGTCATGATGGCCAATCTAATTCACCCCTCCACTTT . TRBJ1-6 . TRBV10-3
CASSLSLLKKTVNTEAFF TGTGCCAGCAGCTTAAGTCTATTAAAAAAGACAGTGAACACTGAAGCTTTCTTT . TRBJ1-1 . TRBV7-2
CASSIVPSTEAFF TGTGCCAGTAGTATAGTCCCGAGCACTGAAGCTTTCTTT . TRBJ1-1 . TRBV19
CASSPGQSSYNSPLHF TGTGCCAGCAGCCCTGGGCAGAGCTCCTATAATTCACCCCTCCACTTT . TRBJ1-6 . TRBV7-6
CASRPDHTSYNEQFF TGTGCCAGCAGACCGGACCATACTAGTTACAATGAGCAGTTCTTC . TRBJ2-1 . TRBV28
CASSDLGGANLDTQYF TGTGCCAGCAGTGACCTCGGGGGGGCTAATCTAGATACGCAGTATTTT TRBD2 TRBJ2-3 once TRBV6-1
CATRIGGADEQYF TGTGCCACCCGAATCGGGGGGGCGGACGAGCAGTACTTC TRBD2 TRBJ2-7 . TRBV5-6
CASSQGFYGYTF TGTGCCAGTAGCCAGGGGTTCTATGGCTACACCTTC . TRBJ1-2 . TRBV19
CASSLILAGSGELFF TGTGCCAGCAGCTTGATACTAGCGGGGAGCGGGGAGCTGTTTTTT TRBD2 TRBJ2-2 . TRBV5-4
CASSLRLGQAYEQYF TGTGCCAGCAGCTTAAGGTTGGGACAAGCCTACGAGCAGTACTTC . TRBJ2-7 . TRBV11-3
CASSVGQGQPQHF TGTGCCAGCAGCGTAGGACAGGGACAGCCCCAGCATTTT TRBD1 TRBJ1-5 . TRBV9
CASSLETGEQLDEKLFF TGTGCCAGCAGCTTAGAGACAGGGGAGCAACTAGATGAAAAACTGTTTTTT TRBD1 TRBJ1-4 . TRBV7-9
CASSEGTSGGWGYF TGTGCCAGCAGTGAAGGAACTAGCGGGGGGTGGGGGTATTTT TRBD2 TRBJ2-3 . TRBV2
CASSEPAASGYEQYF TGTGCCAGCAGTGAACCCGCCGCTAGCGGCTACGAGCAGTACTTC TRBD2 TRBJ2-7 . TRBV6-1
CASRSSYEQYF TGTGCCAGCAGGAGTTCCTACGAGCAGTACTTC . TRBJ2-7 . TRBV27